This TCR beta chain is drawn from a study of blood T cells in healthy people across ages. The germline V gene has CDR1 ENHRY and CDR2 SYGVKD. This CDR3 has 15 amino acids. Trimming stripped 5 bases from V and 0 bases from J, with 11 bases between. This clonotype was observed a handful of times. Antigen unknown. Primers used in a second PCR of roughly 7 to 11 cycles were a sample-barcoded 5' primer and a J-beta primer mix. MiXCR was run by TCRdb on the 5' RACE reads, yielding one entry per CDR3 protein. The data show hundreds of thousands of distinct CDR3 sequences, with roughly 32% seen just once and approximately 15% held by the top ten. Study results and limitations: The donors' CMV status was not determined, possibly confounding changes in expanded clonotypes. Strongly correlated with naive T cell percentage was TCR beta diversity.

Each donor's blood draw was around 9.1 milliliters of peripheral blood. Isolated per sample were at least 6.5 million PBMCs. The receptor was derived from a woman of 80 years or more in good health. The rearrangement joins TRBV10-3 to TRBJ2-1; D is unresolved. The specimen sequenced was blood. CDR3 bases: TGTGCCATCAGTTCAGAGGCCCCCTCCTACAATGAGCAGTTCTTC. Protein sequence: CAISSEAPSYNEQFF.